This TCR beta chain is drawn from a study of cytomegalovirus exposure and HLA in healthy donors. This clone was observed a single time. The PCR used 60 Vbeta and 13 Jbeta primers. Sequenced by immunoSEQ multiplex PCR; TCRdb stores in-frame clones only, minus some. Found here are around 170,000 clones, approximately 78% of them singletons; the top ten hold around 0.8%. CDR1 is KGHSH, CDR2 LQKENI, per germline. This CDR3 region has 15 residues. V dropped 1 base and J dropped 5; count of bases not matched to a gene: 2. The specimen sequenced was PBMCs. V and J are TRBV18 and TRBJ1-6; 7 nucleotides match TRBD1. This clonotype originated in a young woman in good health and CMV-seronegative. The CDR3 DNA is TGTGCCAGCTCACCACTGGGACAGAATAATTCACCCCTCCACTTT. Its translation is CASSPLGQNNSPLHF.